What follows describes a single T cell receptor (beta chain). Its antigen is currently unknown. This sample was taken from a study of T cells in Graves' hyperthyroidism and ophthalmopathy. RNA transcripts provided the source from which TCR beta CDR3 regions were amplified. First-round RT-PCR of the TCR CDR3 relied on the HTBI primer set. TCRdb redid the calling of the multiplex PCR reads with MiXCR, one entry per CDR3 protein. This sample carries hundreds of thousands of distinct CDR3 sequences, around a fifth of them seen once, and the ten largest clones take 45% to 55%. Germline values: CDR1 LGHNA, CDR2 YSLEER. V shed 0 bases, J shed 1 base, and the junction held 6 bases outside the gene matches. The CDR3 consists of 17 residues. Regarding the study as a whole: In simple terms, a model built on 13 V-J features told ophthalmopathy apart from stable hyperthyroidism.

The J gene is TRBJ2-3, the V gene TRBV4-3; 8 bases map to TRBD2. Sequencing was carried out using blood. This TCR was recovered from a woman aged 70-85 years with Graves' ophthalmopathy. This chain's CDR3 is CASSQDLATSGTDTQYF. The CDR3 DNA reads as TGCGCCAGCAGCCAAGATTTAGCGACTAGCGGCACAGATACGCAGTATTTT.